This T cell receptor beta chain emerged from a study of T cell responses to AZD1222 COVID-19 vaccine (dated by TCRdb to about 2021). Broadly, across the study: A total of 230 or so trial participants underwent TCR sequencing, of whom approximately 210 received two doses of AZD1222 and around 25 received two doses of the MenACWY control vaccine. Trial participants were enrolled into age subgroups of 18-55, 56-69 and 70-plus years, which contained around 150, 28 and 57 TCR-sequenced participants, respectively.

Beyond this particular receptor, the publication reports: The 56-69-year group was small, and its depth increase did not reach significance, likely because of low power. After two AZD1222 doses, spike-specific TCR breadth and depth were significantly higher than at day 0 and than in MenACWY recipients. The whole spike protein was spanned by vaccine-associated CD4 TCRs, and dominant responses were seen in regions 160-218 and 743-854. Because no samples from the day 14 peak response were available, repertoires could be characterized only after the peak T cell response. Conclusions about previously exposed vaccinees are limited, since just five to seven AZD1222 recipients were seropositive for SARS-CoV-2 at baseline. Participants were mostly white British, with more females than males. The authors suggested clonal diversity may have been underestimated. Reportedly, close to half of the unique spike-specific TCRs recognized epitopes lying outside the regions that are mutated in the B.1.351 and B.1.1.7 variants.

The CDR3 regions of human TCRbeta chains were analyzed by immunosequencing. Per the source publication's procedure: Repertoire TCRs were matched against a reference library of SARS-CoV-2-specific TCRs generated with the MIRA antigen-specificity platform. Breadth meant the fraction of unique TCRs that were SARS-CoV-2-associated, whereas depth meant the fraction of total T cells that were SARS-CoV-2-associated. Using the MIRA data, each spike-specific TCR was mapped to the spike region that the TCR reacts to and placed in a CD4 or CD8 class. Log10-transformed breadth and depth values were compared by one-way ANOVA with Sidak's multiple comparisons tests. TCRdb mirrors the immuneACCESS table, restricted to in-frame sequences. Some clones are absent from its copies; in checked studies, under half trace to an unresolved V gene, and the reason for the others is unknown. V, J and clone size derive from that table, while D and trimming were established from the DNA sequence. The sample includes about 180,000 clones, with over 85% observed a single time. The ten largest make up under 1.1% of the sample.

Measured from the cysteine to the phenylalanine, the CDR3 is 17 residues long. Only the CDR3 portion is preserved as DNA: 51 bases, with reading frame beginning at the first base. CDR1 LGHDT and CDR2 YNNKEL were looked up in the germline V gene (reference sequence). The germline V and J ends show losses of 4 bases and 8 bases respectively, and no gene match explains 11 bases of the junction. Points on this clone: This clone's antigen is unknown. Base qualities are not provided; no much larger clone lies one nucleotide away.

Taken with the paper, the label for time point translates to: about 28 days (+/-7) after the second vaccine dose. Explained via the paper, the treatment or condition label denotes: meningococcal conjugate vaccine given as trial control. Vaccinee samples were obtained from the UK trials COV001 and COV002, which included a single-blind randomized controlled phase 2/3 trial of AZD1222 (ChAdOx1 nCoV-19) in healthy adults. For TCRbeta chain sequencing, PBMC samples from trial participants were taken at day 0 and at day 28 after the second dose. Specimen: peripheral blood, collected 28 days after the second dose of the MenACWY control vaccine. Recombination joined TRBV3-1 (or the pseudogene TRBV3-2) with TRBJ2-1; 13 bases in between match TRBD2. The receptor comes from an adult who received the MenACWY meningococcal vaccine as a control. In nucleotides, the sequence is TGTGCCAGCAGCCCAACTAGCGGGGGGGCATTCCTCCATGAGCAGTTCTTC. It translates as CASSPTSGGAFLHEQFF.